This TCR beta chain was found in a study of cytomegalovirus exposure and HLA in healthy donors. Vbeta (60) and Jbeta (13) primers were used in the PCR. Assay: immunoSEQ multiplex PCR; the TCRdb copy retains only in-frame clones and omits some. The profile shows about 67,000 clones, 68% of them singletons. The sequencing sample was made of PBMCs. The sequence derives from a woman in her 30s in good health and CMV-seronegative.

CDR3 protein: CASTTTGETQYF. DNA for the CDR3: TGTGCCAGCACCACAACCGGGGAGACCCAGTACTTC. The chain recombines TRBV6-6 with TRBJ2-5; D gene unclear. Germline V lookup: CDR1 MNHNY, CDR2 SVGAGI (reference sequence). This CDR3 is 12 amino acids long. V was clipped by 7 bases and J by 5 bases, with 11 bases between them.